This TCR beta chain was identified in a study of vaccination and CD4 T cells after COVID-19. Treatment here: approximately 11-day PBMC culture with coronavirus spike peptide pools or control peptides (ViraFEST assay). Sequenced with the Oncomine TCR Beta short-read assay was DNA taken from cultured CD4+ T cells. TCRdb itself ran the PCR reads through MiXCR, one entry per CDR3 protein. The table shows about 20,000 distinct CDR3 sequences, with approximately 59% occurring only once. Concerning this clonotype itself: The antigen is unknown.

Germline V gene lookup returns CDR1 SGHAT and CDR2 FQNNGV. Trimming cost V 4 bases and J 5 bases; bases outside gene matches: 9. The CDR3 is 15 residues long. The starting material was CD4+ T cells from blood, cultured in vitro, obtained after SARS-CoV-2 vaccination. The chain employs TRBV11-2 and TRBJ2-7; 9 bases line up with TRBD1. This TCR came from a human donor who had recovered from COVID-19. This CDR3 is CASSSIQGAMHEQYF. Written as DNA, the CDR3 is TGTGCCAGCAGCTCCATACAGGGGGCGATGCACGAGCAGTACTTC.